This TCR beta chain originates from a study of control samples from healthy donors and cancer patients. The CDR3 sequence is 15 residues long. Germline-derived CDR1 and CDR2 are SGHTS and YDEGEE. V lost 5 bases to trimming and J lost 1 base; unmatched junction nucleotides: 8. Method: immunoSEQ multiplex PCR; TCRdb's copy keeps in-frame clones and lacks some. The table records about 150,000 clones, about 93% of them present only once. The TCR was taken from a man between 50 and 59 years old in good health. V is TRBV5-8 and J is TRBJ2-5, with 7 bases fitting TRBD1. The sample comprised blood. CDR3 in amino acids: CASSRRDSRQETQYF. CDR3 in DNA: TGTGCCAGCAGTCGAAGGGACAGTCGCCAAGAGACCCAGTACTTC.